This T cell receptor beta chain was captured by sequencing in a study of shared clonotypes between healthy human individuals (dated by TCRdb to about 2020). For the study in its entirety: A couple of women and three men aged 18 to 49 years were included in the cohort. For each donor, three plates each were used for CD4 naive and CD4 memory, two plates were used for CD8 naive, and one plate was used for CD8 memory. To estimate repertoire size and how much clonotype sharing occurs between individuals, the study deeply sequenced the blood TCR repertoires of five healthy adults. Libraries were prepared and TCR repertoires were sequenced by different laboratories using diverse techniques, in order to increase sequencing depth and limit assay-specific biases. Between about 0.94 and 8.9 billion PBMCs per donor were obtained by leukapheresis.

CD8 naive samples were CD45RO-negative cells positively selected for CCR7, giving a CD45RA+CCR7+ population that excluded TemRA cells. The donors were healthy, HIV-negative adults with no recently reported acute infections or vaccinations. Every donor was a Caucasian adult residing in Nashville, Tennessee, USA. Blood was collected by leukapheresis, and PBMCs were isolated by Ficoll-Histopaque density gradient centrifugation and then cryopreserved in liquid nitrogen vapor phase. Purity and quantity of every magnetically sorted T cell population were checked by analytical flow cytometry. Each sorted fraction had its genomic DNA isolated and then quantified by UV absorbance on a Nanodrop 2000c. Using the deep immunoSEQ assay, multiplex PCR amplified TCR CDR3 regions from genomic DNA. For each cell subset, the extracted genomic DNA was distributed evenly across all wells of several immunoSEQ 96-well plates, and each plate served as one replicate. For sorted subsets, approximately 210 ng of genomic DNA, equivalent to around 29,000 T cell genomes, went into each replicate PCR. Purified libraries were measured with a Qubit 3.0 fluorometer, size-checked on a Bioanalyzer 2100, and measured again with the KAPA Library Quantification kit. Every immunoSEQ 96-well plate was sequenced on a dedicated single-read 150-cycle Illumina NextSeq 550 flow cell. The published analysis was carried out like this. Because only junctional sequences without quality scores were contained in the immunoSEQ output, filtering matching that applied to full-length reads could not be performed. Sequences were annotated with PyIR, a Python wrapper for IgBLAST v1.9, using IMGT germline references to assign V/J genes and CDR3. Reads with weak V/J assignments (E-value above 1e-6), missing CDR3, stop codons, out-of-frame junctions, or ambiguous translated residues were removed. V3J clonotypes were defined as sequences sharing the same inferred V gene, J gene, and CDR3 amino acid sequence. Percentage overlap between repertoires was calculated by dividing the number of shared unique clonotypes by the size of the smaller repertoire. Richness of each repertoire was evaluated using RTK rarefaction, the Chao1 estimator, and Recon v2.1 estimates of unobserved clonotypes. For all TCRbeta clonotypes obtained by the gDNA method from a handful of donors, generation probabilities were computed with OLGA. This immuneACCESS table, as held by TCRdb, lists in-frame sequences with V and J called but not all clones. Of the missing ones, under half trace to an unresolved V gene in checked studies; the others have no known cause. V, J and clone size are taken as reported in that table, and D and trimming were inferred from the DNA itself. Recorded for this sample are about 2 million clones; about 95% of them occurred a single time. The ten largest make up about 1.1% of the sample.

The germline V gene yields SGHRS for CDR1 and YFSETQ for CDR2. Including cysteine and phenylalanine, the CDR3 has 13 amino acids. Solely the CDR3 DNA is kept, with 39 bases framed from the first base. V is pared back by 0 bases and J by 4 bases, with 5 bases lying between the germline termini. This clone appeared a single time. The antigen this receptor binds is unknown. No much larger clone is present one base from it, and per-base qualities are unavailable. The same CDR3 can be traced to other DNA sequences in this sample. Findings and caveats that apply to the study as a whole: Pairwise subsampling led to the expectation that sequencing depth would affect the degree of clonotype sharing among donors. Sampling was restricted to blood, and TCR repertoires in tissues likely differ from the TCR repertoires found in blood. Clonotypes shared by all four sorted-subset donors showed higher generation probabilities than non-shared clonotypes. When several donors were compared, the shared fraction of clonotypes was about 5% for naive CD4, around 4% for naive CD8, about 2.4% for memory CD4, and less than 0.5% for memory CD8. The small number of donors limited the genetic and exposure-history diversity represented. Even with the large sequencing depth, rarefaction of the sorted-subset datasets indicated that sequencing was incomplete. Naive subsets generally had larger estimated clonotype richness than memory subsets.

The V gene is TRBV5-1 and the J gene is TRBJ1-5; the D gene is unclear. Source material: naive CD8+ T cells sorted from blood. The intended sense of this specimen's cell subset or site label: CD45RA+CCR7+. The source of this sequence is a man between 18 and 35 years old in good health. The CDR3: CASSLGYNQPQHF. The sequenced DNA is TGCGCCAGCAGCTTGGGGTATAATCAGCCCCAGCATTTT.